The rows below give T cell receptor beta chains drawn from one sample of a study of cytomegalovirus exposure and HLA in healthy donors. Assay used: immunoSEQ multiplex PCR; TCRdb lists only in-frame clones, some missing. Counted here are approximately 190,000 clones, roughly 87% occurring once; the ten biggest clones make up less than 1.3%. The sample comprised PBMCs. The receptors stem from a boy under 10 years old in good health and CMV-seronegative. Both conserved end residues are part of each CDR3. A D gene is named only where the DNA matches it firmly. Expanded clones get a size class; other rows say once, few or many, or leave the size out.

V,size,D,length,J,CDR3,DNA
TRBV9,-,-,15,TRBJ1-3,CASTPGLFSGNTIYF,TGTGCCAGCACCCCCGGACTGTTCTCTGGAAACACCATATATTTT
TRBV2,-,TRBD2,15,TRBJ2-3,CASSDQRGILDTQYF,TGTGCCAGCAGTGACCAGCGGGGGATCTTAGATACGCAGTATTTT
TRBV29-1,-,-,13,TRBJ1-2,CSAATDKNYGYTF,TGCAGCGCCGCGACAGATAAAAACTATGGCTACACCTTC
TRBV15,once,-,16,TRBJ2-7,CATSGFIGTVDYEQYF,TGTGCCACCAGCGGGTTTATCGGAACAGTAGACTACGAGCAGTACTTC
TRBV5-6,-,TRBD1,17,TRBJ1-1,CASSLFLGTGMNTEAFF,TGTGCCAGCAGCTTGTTTCTGGGGACAGGCATGAACACTGAAGCTTTCTTT
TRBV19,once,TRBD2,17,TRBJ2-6,CASSMLQGGTGANVLTF,TGTGCCAGTAGTATGTTGCAGGGAGGGACTGGGGCCAACGTCCTGACTTTC
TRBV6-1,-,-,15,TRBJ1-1,CASSPVTDMNTEAFF,TGTGCCAGCAGCCCCGTGACAGATATGAACACTGAAGCTTTCTTT
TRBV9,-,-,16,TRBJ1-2,CASSVDFWSGSYGYTF,TGTGCCAGCAGCGTAGATTTTTGGTCAGGATCTTATGGCTACACCTTC
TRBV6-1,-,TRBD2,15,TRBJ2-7,CASSEGLAGGYEQYF,TGTGCCAGCAGTGAAGGACTAGCGGGGGGTTACGAGCAGTACTTC
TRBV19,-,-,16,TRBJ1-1,CASSTLYPGKNTEAFF,TGTGCCAGTAGTACCCTCTATCCCGGGAAGAACACTGAAGCTTTCTTT
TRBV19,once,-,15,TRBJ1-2,CASSTRVYPVYGYTF,TGTGCCAGTAGTACCCGGGTCTACCCCGTCTATGGCTACACCTTC
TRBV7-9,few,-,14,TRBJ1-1,CASSLPLSSAEAFF,TGTGCCAGCAGCTTACCCCTATCTAGCGCTGAAGCTTTCTTT
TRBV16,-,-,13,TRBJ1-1,CASSRGQNTEAFF,TGTGCCAGCAGTCGTGGACAGAACACTGAAGCTTTCTTT
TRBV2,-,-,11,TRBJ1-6,CAVDGNSPLHF,TGTGCCGTTGACGGGAATTCACCCCTCCACTTT
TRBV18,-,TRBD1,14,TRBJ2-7,CASSTTGGSYEQYF,TGTGCCAGCTCAACGACAGGGGGTAGCTACGAGCAGTACTTC
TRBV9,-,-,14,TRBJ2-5,CASSASWEKETQYF,TGTGCCAGCAGCGCGAGCTGGGAGAAAGAGACCCAGTACTTC
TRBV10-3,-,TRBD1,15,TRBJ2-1,CAISGSTGGNNEQFF,TGTGCCATCAGTGGTTCGACAGGGGGAAACAATGAGCAGTTCTTC
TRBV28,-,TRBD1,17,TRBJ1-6,CASSSEGANSDNSPLHF,TGTGCCAGCAGTTCCGAGGGGGCAAATTCAGATAATTCACCCCTCCACTTT
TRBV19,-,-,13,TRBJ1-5,CASAVRSDQPQHF,TGTGCCAGCGCGGTTCGTTCGGATCAGCCCCAGCATTTT
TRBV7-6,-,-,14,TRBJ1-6,CASRWDTDNSPLHF,TGTGCCAGCAGGTGGGACACAGATAATTCACCCCTCCACTTT
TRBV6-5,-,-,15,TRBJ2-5,CASSYSTSSVETQYF,TGTGCCAGCAGTTACTCTACTAGTAGTGTAGAGACCCAGTACTTC
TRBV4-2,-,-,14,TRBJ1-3,CASSQAGFGNTIYF,TGTGCCAGCAGCCAAGCGGGGTTCGGAAACACCATATATTTT